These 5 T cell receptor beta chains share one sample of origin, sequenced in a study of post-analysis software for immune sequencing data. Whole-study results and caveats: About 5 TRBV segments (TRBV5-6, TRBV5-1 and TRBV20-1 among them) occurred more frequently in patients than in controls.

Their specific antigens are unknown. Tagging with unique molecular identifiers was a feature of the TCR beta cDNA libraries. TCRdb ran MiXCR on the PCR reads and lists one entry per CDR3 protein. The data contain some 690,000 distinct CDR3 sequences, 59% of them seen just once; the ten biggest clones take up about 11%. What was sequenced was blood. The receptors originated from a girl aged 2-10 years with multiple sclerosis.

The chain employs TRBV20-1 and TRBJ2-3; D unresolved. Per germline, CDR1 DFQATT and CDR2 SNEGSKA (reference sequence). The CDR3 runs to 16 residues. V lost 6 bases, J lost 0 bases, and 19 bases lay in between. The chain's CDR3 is CSALSPDPSSTDTQYF. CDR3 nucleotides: TGCAGTGCGCTTTCCCCGGATCCCTCTAGCACAGATACGCAGTATTTT.

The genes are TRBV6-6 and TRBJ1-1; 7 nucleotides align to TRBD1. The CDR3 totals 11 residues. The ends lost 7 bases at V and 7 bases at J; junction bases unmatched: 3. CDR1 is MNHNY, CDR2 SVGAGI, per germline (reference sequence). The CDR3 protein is CASIWDSEAFF. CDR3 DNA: TGTGCCAGCATTTGGGACAGTGAAGCTTTCTTT.

CDR3 bases: TGTGCCAGCAGTTATCAGGCGAACACTGAAGCTTTCTTT. This sequence encodes CASSYQANTEAFF. This chain uses TRBV6-5 with TRBJ1-1, with unresolved D. This CDR3 is built from 13 residues. Trimming shortened V by 3 bases and J by 1 base, and 6 bases separated the two germline ends. Germline V gene lookup returns CDR1 MNHEY and CDR2 SVGAGI.

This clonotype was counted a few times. In DNA, the CDR3 is TGTGCCAGCAGCTTAGACGGGCCCGGGGAGCAGTTCTTC. It translates to CASSLDGPGEQFF. The rearrangement joins TRBV11-2 to TRBJ2-1; D is ambiguous. Between the trimmed V and J ends, which lost 0 bases and 10 bases, there was a span of 10 bases. The CDR3 loop spans 13 amino acids. CDR1 is SGHAT, CDR2 FQNNGV, per germline. Variable domain in full (rest from reference TRBV11-2 and TRBJ2-1): EAGVAQSPRYKIIEKRQSVAFWCNPISGHATLYWYQQILGQGPKLLIQFQNNGVVDDSQLPKDRFSAERLKGVDSTLKIQPAKLEDSAVYLCASSLDGPGEQFFGPGTRLTVL.

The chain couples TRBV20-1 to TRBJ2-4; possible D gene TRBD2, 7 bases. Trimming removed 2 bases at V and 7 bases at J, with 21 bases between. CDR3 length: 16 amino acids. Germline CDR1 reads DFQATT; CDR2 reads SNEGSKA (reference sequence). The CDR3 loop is CSARPIRGGDTNIQYF. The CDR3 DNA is TGCAGTGCTAGACCGATTAGGGGGGGGGATACCAACATTCAGTACTTC.